These 17 T cell receptor beta chains share one sample of origin, sequenced in a study of shared clonotypes between healthy human individuals. The method was immunoSEQ multiplex PCR; TCRdb's version includes in-frame clones alone and lacks a portion of them. The sample lists 950,000 to 1,300,000 clones, around 76% seen once, with less than 1.5% in the top ten. The sample taken for sequencing was memory CD4+ T cells sorted from blood. Specified subset: CD45RA-negative fraction. The receptors stem from a man between 18 and 29 years old in good health.

The J gene is TRBJ2-2, the V gene TRBV11-2, with unresolved D. This CDR3 is 12 amino acids long. V shed 2 bases and J shed 7 bases, with 5 bases lying between them. In germline, CDR1 is SGHAT, CDR2 FQNNGV. CDR3 region: CASSLPVGELFF. The CDR3 DNA is TGTGCCAGCAGCTTACCAGTCGGGGAGCTGTTTTTT.

The chain joins TRBV10-3 to TRBJ2-5; a possible D gene is TRBD2 (6 bases). The CDR3 consists of 13 residues. Trimming took 2 bases from V and 12 from J, leaving 16 bases between them. Germline V CDR1 and CDR2: ENHRY, SYGVKD. CDR3 in DNA: TGTGCCATCAGTGAGGTGTTTGGGACTCTAGAGTACTTC. As protein: CAISEVFGTLEYF.

The genes are TRBV6-1 and TRBJ2-3; 9 bases are a match to TRBD2. V was pared by 4 bases and J by 4 bases, with 6 bases of the junction left unmatched. Germline V lookup: CDR1 MNHNS, CDR2 SASEGT. CDR3 size: 15 residues. In DNA, the CDR3 is TGTGCCAGCAGTGGAGCGGGAGGTGGCGCAGATACGCAGTATTTT. Amino acids: CASSGAGGGADTQYF.

The J gene is TRBJ1-1, the V gene TRBV10-3; maybe TRBD1 (6 bases). Germline lookup yields CDR1 ENHRY and CDR2 SYGVKD. Trimming took off 6 bases at V and 0 bases at J, with 11 bases between the two ends. The CDR3 is 14 amino acids. Written as DNA, the CDR3 is TGTGCCATCAGGTCAGGGGCCCTGAACACTGAAGCTTTCTTT. Amino acids: CAIRSGALNTEAFF.

The gene calls are TRBV11-2 and TRBJ2-1, with 8 bases matching TRBD2. This CDR3 is 15 amino acids long. Trimming at V came to 5 bases and at J to 7 bases, leaving 10 bases not matched to a gene. The germline V gene encodes CDR1 SGHAT and CDR2 FQNNGV. CDR3 amino acids: CASSPGTRVENEQFF. As DNA, the CDR3 is TGTGCCAGCAGCCCTGGGACTAGAGTAGAGAATGAGCAGTTCTTC.

Details on this clone: This specimen includes other DNA sequences encoding the same CDR3. This chain links TRBV5-6 with TRBJ2-3; TRBD2 aligns across 10 bases. This CDR3 contains 14 residues. V shed 4 bases, J shed 1 base, and the junction held 0 bases outside the gene matches. Germline loops: CDR1 SGHDT, CDR2 YYEEEE. The CDR3 sequence is CASSGLAGTDTQYF. The CDR3 DNA is TGTGCCAGCAGCGGACTAGCGGGCACAGATACGCAGTATTTT.

J is TRBJ2-7 and V is TRBV30; D possibly matches TRBD1 or TRBD2 (6 bases each). The CDR3 has 13 residues. The germline gives CDR1 GTSNPN, CDR2 SVGIG (reference sequence). The V gene lost 2 bases and the J gene lost 5 bases, with 13 bases spanning the gap. CDR3 in DNA: TGTGCCTGGAGTAAGGGGGACTGGAACGAGCAGTACTTC. Encoded protein: CAWSKGDWNEQYF.

This clone was detected once. V and J are TRBV28 and TRBJ2-7, with no clear D. CDR1 and CDR2 from the germline V gene are MDHEN and SYDVKM. V shed 8 bases and J shed 0 bases, with 17 bases lying between them. This CDR3 region has 15 residues. CDR3 region: CASSRPVPPSYEQYF. The CDR3 region has the DNA TGTGCCAGCTCTAGGCCTGTTCCCCCCTCCTACGAGCAGTACTTC.

V gene TRBV29-1 combines with J gene TRBJ2-5, with D perhaps matching TRBD2 (6 bases). V gave up 8 bases and J gave up 3 bases, with 13 bases separating them. Germline values: CDR1 SQVTM, CDR2 ANQGSEA. This CDR3 contains 12 residues. The CDR3 nucleotides are TGCAGCTCGCTCGGAGGGGAAGAGACCCAGTACTTC. It is translated as CSSLGGEETQYF.

CDR3 loop: CAWSVSLAREQYF. Here the CDR3 DNA reads TGTGCCTGGAGTGTATCCCTAGCACGCGAGCAGTACTTC. V is TRBV30 and J is TRBJ2-7; possible D gene TRBD2, 5 bases. The V end was cut by 0 bases, the J end by 6 bases, with 12 bases between. The CDR3 runs to 13 residues. Per the germline V gene, CDR1 is GTSNPN and CDR2 is SVGIG (reference sequence).

The chain combines TRBV11-2 with TRBJ2-7; D not resolved. The CDR3 spans 14 residues. Trimming removed 5 bases at V and 1 base at J, with 12 bases between. In germline, CDR1 is SGHAT, CDR2 FQNNGV. The CDR3, as DNA: TGTGCCAGCAGCCTCACAGACGGTTCCTACGAGCAGTACTTC. Translation: CASSLTDGSYEQYF.

V is TRBV5-4 and J is TRBJ2-4; 10 positions agree with TRBD2. CDR1 is SGHNT and CDR2 is YYREEE in the germline V gene (reference sequence). V was clipped by 4 bases and J by 0 bases; unmatched bases: 13. CDR3 size: 19 residues. In nucleotides, the CDR3 is TGTGCCAGCAGCCCGGGGGCTAGCGGGAGTCTAGTAGCCAAAAACATTCAGTACTTC. Its translation is CASSPGASGSLVAKNIQYF.

The V and J genes are TRBV7-2 and TRBJ2-7; D call uncertain. The CDR3 sequence is 11 residues long. V lost 3 bases to trimming and J lost 6 bases, with 6 bases between them. The germline V gene encodes CDR1 SGHTA and CDR2 FQGNSA. The CDR3 DNA reads TGTGCCAGCAGCTTCTTTGCCGAGCAGTACTTC. It translates to CASSFFAEQYF. Drawing the rest from reference TRBV7-2 and TRBJ2-7, the complete variable domain is GAGVSQSPSNKVTEKGKDVELRCDPISGHTALYWYRQSLGQGLEFLIYFQGNSAPDKSGLPSDRFSAERTGGSVSTLTIQRTQQEDSAVYLCASSFFAEQYFGPGTRLTVT.

The rearrangement links TRBV19 to TRBJ2-5; D uncertain. CDR1 is LNHDA and CDR2 is SQIVND in the germline V gene (reference sequence). The CDR3 is made up of 12 amino acids. The ends were cut back, 4 bases at V and 3 bases at J, with 6 bases in the middle. The CDR3 nucleotides are TGTGCCAGTAGTAAACGGGAAGAGACCCAGTACTTC. This codes for CASSKREETQYF.

The gene calls are TRBV29-1 and TRBJ1-2; 7 bases line up with TRBD1. Germline V gives CDR1 SQVTM, CDR2 ANQGSEA. This CDR3 is built from 12 residues. V was clipped by 3 bases and J by 9 bases; unmatched bases: 7. CDR3 region: CSVEPGTASYTF. As DNA, the CDR3 is TGCAGCGTTGAGCCCGGGACAGCTAGCTACACCTTC. Full variable domain (remainder filled in from reference TRBV29-1 and TRBJ1-2): SAVISQKPSRDICQRGTSLTIQCQVDSQVTMMFWYRQQPGQSLTLIATANQGSEATYESGFVIDKFPISRPNLTFSTLTVSNMSPEDSSIYLCSVEPGTASYTFGSGTRLTVV.

The gene calls are TRBV5-1 and TRBJ2-1; no clear D. V lost 2 bases to trimming and J lost 3 bases, with 27 bases between them. CDR3 length: 20 amino acids. The germline V gene has CDR1 SGHRS and CDR2 YFSETQ. CDR3 region: CASSFKSASAASFYYNEQFF. For the CDR3, the DNA is TGCGCCAGCAGCTTTAAGTCAGCGTCGGCAGCGAGTTTTTACTACAATGAGCAGTTCTTC.

The chain couples TRBV6-5 to TRBJ2-3; D gene ambiguous. Germline lookup yields CDR1 MNHEY and CDR2 SVGAGI. V gave up 2 bases and J gave up 3 bases, with 6 bases separating them. CDR3 length: 13 amino acids. The CDR3 sequence: CASSYDTTDTQYF. The CDR3 bases are TGTGCCAGCAGTTACGACACGACAGATACGCAGTATTTT.